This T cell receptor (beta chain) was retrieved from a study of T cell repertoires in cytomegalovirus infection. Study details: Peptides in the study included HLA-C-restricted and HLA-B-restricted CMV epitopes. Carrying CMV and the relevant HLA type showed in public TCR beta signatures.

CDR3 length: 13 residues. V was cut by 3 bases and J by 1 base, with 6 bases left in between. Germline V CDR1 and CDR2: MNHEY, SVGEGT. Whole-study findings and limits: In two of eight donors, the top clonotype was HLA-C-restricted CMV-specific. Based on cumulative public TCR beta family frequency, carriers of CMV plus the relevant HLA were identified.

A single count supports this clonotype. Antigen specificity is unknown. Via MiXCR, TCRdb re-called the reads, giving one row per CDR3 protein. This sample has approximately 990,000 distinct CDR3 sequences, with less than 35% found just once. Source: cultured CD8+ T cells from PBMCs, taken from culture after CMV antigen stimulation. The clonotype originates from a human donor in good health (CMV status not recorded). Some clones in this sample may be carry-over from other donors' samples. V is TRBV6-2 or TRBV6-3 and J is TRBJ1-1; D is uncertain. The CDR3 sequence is CASSYVANTEAFF. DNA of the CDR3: TGTGCCAGCAGTTATGTCGCGAACACTGAAGCTTTCTTT.